This T cell receptor beta chain was profiled in a study of blood T cell repertoires in COVID-19. Study-wide context: There were acute and convalescent COVID-19 samples, and they came from the United States, Italy and Spain. Sample material is recorded as cDNA or gDNA derived from T cells, B-cell-depleted T cells, or PBMCs.

The CDR3 is 14 amino acids. The germline CDR1 and CDR2 sequences are SNHLY and FYNNEI. Trimming stripped 1 base from V and 2 bases from J, with 9 bases between. Per the original data handling: The authors estimated nucleated cell counts from reference gene primer amplification. Only in-frame clones appear in the TCRdb table, and some are missing; sequencing was by immunoSEQ multiplex PCR. For V, J and clone size, that table is used; D and trimming come from the DNA. The sample consists of 300,000 or so clones, roughly 84% of them appearing once. The sequence was obtained from a man aged 45-60 years with active or convalescent COVID-19. The V call is TRBV2, the J call TRBJ2-7, with D unresolved. The sample comprised peripheral blood. The CDR3 DNA follows: TGTGCCAGCAGTGAAGGTGCCCAGACCTACGAGCAGTACTTC. Translated, it gives CASSEGAQTYEQYF.